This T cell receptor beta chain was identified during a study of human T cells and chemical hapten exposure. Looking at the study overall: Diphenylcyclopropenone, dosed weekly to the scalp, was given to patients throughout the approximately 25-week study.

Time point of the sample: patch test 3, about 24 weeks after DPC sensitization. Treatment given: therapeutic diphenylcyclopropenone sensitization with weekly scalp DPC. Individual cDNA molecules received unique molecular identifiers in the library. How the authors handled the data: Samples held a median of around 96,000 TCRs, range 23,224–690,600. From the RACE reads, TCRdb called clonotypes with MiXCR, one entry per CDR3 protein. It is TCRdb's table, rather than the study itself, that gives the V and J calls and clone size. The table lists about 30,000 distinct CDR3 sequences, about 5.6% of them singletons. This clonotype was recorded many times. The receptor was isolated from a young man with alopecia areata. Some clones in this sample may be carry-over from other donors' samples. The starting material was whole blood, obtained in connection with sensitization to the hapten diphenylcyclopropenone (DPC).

The DNA for the CDR3 is TGTGCTAGTGGCCCTCCTCCGTCCAGTGGGGCCAACGTCCTGACTTTC. It translates to CASGPPPSSGANVLTF. This chain connects TRBV12-5 to TRBJ2-6; no firm D call. V lost 6 bases and J lost 3, with 15 bases in between. This CDR3 spans 16 amino acids. CDR1 and CDR2 (germline): LGHNT, FRNRAP.